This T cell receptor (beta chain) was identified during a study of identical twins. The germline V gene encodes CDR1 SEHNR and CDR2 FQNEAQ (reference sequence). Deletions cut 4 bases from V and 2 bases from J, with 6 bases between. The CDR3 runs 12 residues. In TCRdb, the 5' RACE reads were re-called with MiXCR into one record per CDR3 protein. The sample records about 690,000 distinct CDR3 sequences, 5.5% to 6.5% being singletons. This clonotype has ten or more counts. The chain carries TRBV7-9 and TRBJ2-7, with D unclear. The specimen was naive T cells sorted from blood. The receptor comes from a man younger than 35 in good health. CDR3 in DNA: TGTGCCAGCAGCTCGGCCGCCTACGAGCAGTACTTC. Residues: CASSSAAYEQYF.